The sequence of this TCR beta chain was determined in a study of cytomegalovirus exposure and HLA in healthy donors. As for the donors, each was a healthy bone marrow donor. V lost 0 bases and J lost 1, with 10 bases in between. Germline assignment: CDR1 SGHRS and CDR2 YFSETQ. This CDR3 has 15 residues. This PCR relied on a set of 60 Vbeta primers and 13 Jbeta primers. As processed by the authors: Unique TCR beta chains totaled roughly 79 million in a later count, with roughly 10 million of them shared. Repertoires were generated with immunoSEQ multiplex PCR, while TCRdb's copy carries only in-frame clones and drops some. For V, J and clone size, that table is used; D and trimming come from the DNA. This table has 90,000 to 120,000 clones, around two thirds appearing once.

V gene TRBV5-1 combines with J gene TRBJ1-1; D is possibly TRBD1 (6 bases). The receptor's source is a man aged 45-60 years in good health and CMV-seropositive. What was sequenced was PBMCs. CDR3 loop: CASSLATGTNTEAFF. CDR3 sequence (DNA): TGCGCCAGCAGCTTGGCTACAGGGACGAACACTGAAGCTTTCTTT.